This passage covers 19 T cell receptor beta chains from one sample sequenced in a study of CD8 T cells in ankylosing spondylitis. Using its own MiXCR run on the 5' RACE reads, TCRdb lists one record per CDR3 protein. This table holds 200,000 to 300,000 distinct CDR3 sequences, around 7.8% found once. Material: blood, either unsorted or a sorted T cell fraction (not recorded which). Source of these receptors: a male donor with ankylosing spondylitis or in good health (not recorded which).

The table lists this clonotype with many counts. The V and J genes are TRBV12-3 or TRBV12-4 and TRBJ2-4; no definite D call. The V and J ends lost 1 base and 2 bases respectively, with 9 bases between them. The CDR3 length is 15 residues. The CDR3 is CASSLDSLSKNIQYF. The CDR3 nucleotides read TGTGCCAGCAGTTTAGATTCTCTGTCCAAAAACATTCAGTACTTC.

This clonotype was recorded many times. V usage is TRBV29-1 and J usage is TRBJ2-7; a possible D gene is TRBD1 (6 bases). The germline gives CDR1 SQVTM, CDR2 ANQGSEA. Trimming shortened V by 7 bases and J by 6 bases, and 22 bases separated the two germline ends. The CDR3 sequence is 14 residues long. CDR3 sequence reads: CSAKGDKTNLEQYF. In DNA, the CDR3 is TGCAGCGCCAAGGGGGACAAGACAAACCTCGAGCAGTACTTC.

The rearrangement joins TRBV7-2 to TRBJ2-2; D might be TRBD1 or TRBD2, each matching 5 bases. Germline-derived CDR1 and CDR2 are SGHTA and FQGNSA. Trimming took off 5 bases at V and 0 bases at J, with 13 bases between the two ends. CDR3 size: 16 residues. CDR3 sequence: CASSRRGPTNTGELFF. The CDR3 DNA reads TGTGCCAGCAGCCGACGGGGCCCAACGAACACCGGGGAGCTGTTTTTT.

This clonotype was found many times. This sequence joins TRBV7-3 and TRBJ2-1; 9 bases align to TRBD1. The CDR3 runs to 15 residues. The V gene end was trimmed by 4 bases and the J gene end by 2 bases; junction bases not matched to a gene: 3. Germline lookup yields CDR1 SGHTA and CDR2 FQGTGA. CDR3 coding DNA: TGTGCCAGCAGCTACCGGGACAGGGCCTACAATGAGCAGTTCTTC. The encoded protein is CASSYRDRAYNEQFF. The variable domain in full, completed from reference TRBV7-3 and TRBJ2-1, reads GAGVSQTPSNKVTEKGKYVELRCDPISGHTALYWYRQSLGQGPEFLIYFQGTGAADDSGLPNDRFFAVRPEGSVSTLKIQRTERGDSAVYLCASSYRDRAYNEQFFGPGTRLTVL.

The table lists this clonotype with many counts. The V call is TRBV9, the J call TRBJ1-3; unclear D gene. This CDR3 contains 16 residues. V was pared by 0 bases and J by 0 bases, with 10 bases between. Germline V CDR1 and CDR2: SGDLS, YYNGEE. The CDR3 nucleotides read TGTGCCAGCAGCGTAGAGCCAGCGTTCTCTGGAAACACCATATATTTT. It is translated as CASSVEPAFSGNTIYF.

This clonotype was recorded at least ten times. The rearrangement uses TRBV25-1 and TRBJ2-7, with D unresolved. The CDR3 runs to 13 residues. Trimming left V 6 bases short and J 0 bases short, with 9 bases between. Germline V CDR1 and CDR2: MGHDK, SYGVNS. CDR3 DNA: TGTGCCAGCAGCAGTCCTTCCTCCTACGAGCAGTACTTC. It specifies CASSSPSSYEQYF.

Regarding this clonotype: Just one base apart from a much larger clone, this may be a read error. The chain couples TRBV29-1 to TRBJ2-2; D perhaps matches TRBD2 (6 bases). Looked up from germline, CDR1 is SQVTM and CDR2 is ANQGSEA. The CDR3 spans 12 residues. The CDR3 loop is CSFESGAGELFF. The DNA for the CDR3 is TGCAGCTTTGAATCGGGGGCCGGGGAGCTGTTTTTT.

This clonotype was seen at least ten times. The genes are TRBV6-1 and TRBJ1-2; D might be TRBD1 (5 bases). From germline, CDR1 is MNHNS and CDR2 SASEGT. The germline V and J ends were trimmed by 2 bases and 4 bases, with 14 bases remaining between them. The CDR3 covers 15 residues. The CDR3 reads CASSESDSHSYGYTF. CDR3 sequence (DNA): TGTGCCAGCAGTGAATCCGACAGCCACAGCTATGGCTACACCTTC.

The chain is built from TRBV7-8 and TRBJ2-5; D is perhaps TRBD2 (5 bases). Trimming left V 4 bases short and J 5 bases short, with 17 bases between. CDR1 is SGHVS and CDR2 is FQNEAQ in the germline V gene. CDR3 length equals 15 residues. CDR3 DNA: TGTGCCAGCAGCTCCCTAATAGGCCGGGGTGAGACCCAGTACTTC. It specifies CASSSLIGRGETQYF.

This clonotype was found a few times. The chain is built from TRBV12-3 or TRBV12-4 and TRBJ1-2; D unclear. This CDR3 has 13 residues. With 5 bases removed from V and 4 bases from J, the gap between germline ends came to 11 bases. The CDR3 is CASSGGILYGYTF. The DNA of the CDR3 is TGTGCCAGCAGTGGAGGGATCCTCTATGGCTACACCTTC.

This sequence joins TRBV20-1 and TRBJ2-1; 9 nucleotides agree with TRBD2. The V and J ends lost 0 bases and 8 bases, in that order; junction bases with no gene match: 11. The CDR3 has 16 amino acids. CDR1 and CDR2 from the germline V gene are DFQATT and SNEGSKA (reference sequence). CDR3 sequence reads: CSARDPWREGGDEQFF. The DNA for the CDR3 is TGCAGTGCTAGAGATCCCTGGCGGGAGGGAGGGGATGAGCAGTTCTTC.

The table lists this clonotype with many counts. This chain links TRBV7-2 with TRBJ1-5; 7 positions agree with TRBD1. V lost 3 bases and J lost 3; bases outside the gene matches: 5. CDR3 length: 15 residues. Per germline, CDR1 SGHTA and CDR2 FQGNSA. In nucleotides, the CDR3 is TGTGCCAGCAGCTTCACAGGGGCGACCAATCAGCCCCAGCATTTT. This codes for CASSFTGATNQPQHF.

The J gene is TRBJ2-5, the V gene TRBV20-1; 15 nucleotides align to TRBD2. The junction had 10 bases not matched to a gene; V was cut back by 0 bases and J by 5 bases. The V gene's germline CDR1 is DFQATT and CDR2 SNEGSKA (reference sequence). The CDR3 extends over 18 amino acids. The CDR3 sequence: CSARDRGGLAGGQETQYF. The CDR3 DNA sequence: TGCAGTGCTAGAGATCGTGGAGGACTAGCGGGGGGGCAGGAGACCCAGTACTTC.

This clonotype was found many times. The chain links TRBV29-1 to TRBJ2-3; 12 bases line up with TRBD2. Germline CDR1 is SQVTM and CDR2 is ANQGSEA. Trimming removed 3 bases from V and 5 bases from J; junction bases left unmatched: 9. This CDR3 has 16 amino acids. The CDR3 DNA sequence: TGCAGCGTTGATTCTGTGACTAGCGGGAGTAGAGATACGCAGTATTTT. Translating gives CSVDSVTSGSRDTQYF.

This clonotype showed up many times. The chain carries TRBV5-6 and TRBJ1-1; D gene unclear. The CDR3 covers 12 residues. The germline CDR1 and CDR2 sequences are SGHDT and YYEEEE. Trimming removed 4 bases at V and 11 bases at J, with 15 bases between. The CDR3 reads CASSTNKKPAFF. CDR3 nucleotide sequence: TGTGCCAGCAGCACAAACAAAAAGCCGGCTTTCTTT.

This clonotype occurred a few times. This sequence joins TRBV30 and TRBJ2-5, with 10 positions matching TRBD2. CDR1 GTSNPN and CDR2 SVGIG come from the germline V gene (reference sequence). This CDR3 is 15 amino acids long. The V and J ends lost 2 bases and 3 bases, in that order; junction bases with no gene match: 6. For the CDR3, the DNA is TGTGCCTGGAGTACCGGACTAGCGGATAAAGAGACCCAGTACTTC. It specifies CAWSTGLADKETQYF. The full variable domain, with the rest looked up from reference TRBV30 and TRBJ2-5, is SQTIHQWPATLVQPVGSPLSLECTVEGTSNPNLYWYRQAAGRGLQLLFYSVGIGQISSEVPQNLSASRPQDRQFILSSKKLLLSDSGFYLCAWSTGLADKETQYFGPGTRLLVL.

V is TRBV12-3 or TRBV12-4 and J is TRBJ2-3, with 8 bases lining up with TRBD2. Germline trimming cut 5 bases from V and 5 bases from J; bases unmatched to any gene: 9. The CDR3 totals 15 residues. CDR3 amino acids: CASSPGGGPGDTQYF. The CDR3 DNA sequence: TGTGCCAGCAGTCCCGGGGGGGGGCCCGGAGATACGCAGTATTTT.

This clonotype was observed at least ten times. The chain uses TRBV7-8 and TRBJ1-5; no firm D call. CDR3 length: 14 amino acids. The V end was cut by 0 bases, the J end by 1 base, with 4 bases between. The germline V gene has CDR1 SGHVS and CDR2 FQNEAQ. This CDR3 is CASSLARSNQPQHF. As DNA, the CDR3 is TGTGCCAGCAGCTTAGCGAGAAGCAATCAGCCCCAGCATTTT.

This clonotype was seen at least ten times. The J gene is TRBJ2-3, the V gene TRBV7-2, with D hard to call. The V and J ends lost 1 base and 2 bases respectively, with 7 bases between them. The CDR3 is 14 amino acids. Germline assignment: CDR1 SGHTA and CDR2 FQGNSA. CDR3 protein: CASSLVSFTDTQYF. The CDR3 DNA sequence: TGTGCCAGCAGCTTAGTCTCTTTCACAGATACGCAGTATTTT.